The 27 T cell receptor beta chains listed next were all sequenced from one sample in a study of lymphopenia after photon versus proton radiotherapy. Assay used: immunoSEQ multiplex PCR; TCRdb lists only in-frame clones, some missing. Among about 40,000 clones listed, roughly four fifths were seen once. The input for sequencing was peripheral blood, taken from a patient treated with proton-based radiotherapy. The receptor source for this set is a woman in her sixties or seventies with pancreatic cancer.

The chain joins TRBV7-9 to TRBJ1-1; unclear D gene. V shed 1 base and J shed 7 bases, with 13 bases lying between them. The CDR3 is made up of 14 amino acids. From germline, CDR1 is SEHNR and CDR2 FQNEAQ (reference sequence). CDR3 coding DNA: TGTGCCAGCAGCTTAGAACACCCAAGCCTTGAAGCTTTCTTT. It translates to CASSLEHPSLEAFF.

J is TRBJ2-5 and V is TRBV7-2; 7 bases match TRBD2. The CDR3 runs 15 residues. Germline V gene lookup returns CDR1 SGHTA and CDR2 FQGNSA. V shed 5 bases and J 4 bases; nucleotides not matched to a gene: 10. CDR3 bases: TGTGCCAGCAGCCCGGGGGGAGGGAGAGGAGAGACCCAGTACTTC. It yields the protein CASSPGGGRGETQYF.

V gene TRBV28 combines with J gene TRBJ2-2, with D tentatively TRBD2 (6 bases). V was trimmed by 5 bases and J by 0 bases, leaving 19 bases between them. The CDR3 has 18 residues. Germline loops: CDR1 MDHEN, CDR2 SYDVKM. This CDR3 is CASSGGTVYEANTGELFF. CDR3 nucleotide sequence: TGTGCCAGCAGTGGGGGGACGGTTTACGAAGCGAACACCGGGGAGCTGTTTTTT.

The chain is built from TRBV30 and TRBJ1-2; D call uncertain. Germline assignment: CDR1 GTSNPN and CDR2 SVGIG (reference sequence). V was clipped by 3 bases and J by 5 bases, with 10 bases between them. The CDR3 consists of 12 residues. The CDR3 nucleotides are TGTGCCTGGAGCCTTGGGAGTTATGGCTACACCTTC. Its protein product is CAWSLGSYGYTF.

The CDR3 loop reads CASSSLVGTVQETQYF. DNA for the CDR3: TGTGCCAGCTCATCGTTAGTCGGGACAGTCCAAGAGACCCAGTACTTC. The chain combines TRBV18 with TRBJ2-5, with 7 bases identical to TRBD1. J lost 1 base, V lost 5 bases, and 10 bases had no gene match. This CDR3 contains 16 residues. The germline gives CDR1 KGHSH, CDR2 LQKENI.

The chain carries TRBV28 and TRBJ1-1; weak D call: TRBD1 (5 bases). The CDR3 runs 12 residues. The ends were cut back, 5 bases at V and 9 bases at J, with 13 bases in the middle. CDR1 and CDR2 (germline): MDHEN, SYDVKM. The DNA for the CDR3 is TGTGCCAGCAGTATTGGACAACAACAAGCTTTCTTT. Protein sequence: CASSIGQQQAFF.

V and J are TRBV19 and TRBJ1-3; possibly TRBD1 for D (6 bases). Germline V gives CDR1 LNHDA, CDR2 SQIVND (reference sequence). V was clipped by 6 bases and J by 4 bases, with 10 bases between them. The length of the CDR3 is 13 residues. The CDR3 reads CASRATGGNTIYF. In nucleotides, the CDR3 is TGTGCCAGTAGAGCCACAGGGGGAAACACCATATATTTT.

This chain links TRBV7-1 with TRBJ1-4, with a tentative D call TRBD1 (6 bases). TRBV7-1 is recorded as an ORF, its role being uncertain. V lost 4 bases and J 5 bases, leaving 14 bases between the germline ends. The CDR3 runs to 15 residues. The CDR3 is CASSLAQGPNEKLFF. The CDR3 nucleotides read TGTGCCAGCAGCTTAGCACAGGGTCCCAATGAAAAACTGTTTTTT.

This clone has just a few counts. The V and J genes are TRBV7-9 and TRBJ2-3; D is undetermined. CDR1 and CDR2 (germline): SEHNR, FQNEAQ (reference sequence). V lost 3 bases, J lost 5 bases, and 9 bases lay in between. The CDR3 spans 13 residues. This CDR3 reads CASSFPGVDTQYF. The CDR3 DNA is TGTGCCAGCAGCTTCCCTGGGGTAGATACGCAGTATTTT.

The chain recombines TRBV30 with TRBJ2-1, with 8 positions matching TRBD2. Looked up from germline, CDR1 is GTSNPN and CDR2 is SVGIG (reference sequence). There are 15 residues in the CDR3. Trimming at V came to 0 bases and at J to 8 bases, leaving 9 bases not matched to a gene. The CDR3 protein is CAWSVRGLAFDEQFF. The CDR3 DNA follows: TGTGCCTGGAGTGTACGCGGACTAGCTTTCGATGAGCAGTTCTTC.

There are a few counts of this clone. The CDR3 DNA follows: TGTGCCAGCAGTACCGGGGGGGCCTACGAGCAGTACTTC. As protein: CASSTGGAYEQYF. This chain uses TRBV28 with TRBJ2-7; TRBD2 agrees at 8 bases. The germline V gene has CDR1 MDHEN and CDR2 SYDVKM. V trimming: 5 bases; J trimming: 2 bases; junction bases outside the gene matches: 2. The CDR3 spans 13 residues.

This sequence joins TRBV30 and TRBJ1-3; D remains ambiguous. The CDR3 extends over 15 amino acids. Deletions cut 0 bases from V and 0 bases from J, with 9 bases between. Germline V gene data show CDR1 as GTSNPN and CDR2 as SVGIG (reference sequence). CDR3 in amino acids: CAWSVRGNSGNTIYF. In DNA form, the CDR3 reads TGTGCCTGGAGTGTAAGAGGAAACTCTGGAAACACCATATATTTT.

The V call is TRBV27, the J call TRBJ1-4; D may be TRBD1 (5 bases). This CDR3 has 16 residues. Germline lookup yields CDR1 MNHEY and CDR2 SMNVEV (reference sequence). V was shortened by 5 bases and J by 7 bases, with 20 bases between the two germline ends. CDR3 coding DNA: TGTGCCAGCAGTCCATCCAGTTGGGGGAGCAGTGAAAAACTGTTTTTT. It is translated as CASSPSSWGSSEKLFF.

This rearrangement joins TRBV7-2 to TRBJ1-3, with no clear D. CDR3 length: 16 amino acids. The V and J ends lost 1 base and 0 bases respectively, with 10 bases between them. CDR1 is SGHTA and CDR2 is FQGNSA in the germline V gene. The CDR3 sequence: CASSLVSGSSGNTIYF. CDR3 sequence (DNA): TGTGCCAGCAGCTTAGTTAGCGGGAGCTCTGGAAACACCATATATTTT.

The chain carries TRBV5-6 and TRBJ2-7, with 7 positions matching TRBD2. The CDR3 is made up of 17 amino acids. V gave up 0 bases and J gave up 3 bases; unmatched junction bases: 12. In germline, CDR1 is SGHDT, CDR2 YYEEEE. CDR3 sequence (DNA): TGTGCCAGCAGCTTGGTTTTTGGCGGGGGAGGAGGCTACGAGCAGTACTTC. Translation: CASSLVFGGGGGYEQYF.

V usage is TRBV11-3 and J usage is TRBJ2-5; D is ambiguous. CDR1 is SGHNT, CDR2 YENEEA, per germline. The CDR3 totals 16 residues. Trimming pared 5 bases from V and 5 bases from J, leaving 21 bases between. DNA of the CDR3: TGTGCCAGCAGCATTACGTGGGAACGTGATTCGGAGACCCAGTACTTC. As protein: CASSITWERDSETQYF.

J is TRBJ2-1 and V is TRBV7-8; TRBD2 matches 8 bases. Trimming cost V 6 bases and J 3 bases; bases outside gene matches: 16. This CDR3 region has 18 residues. CDR1 and CDR2 from the germline V gene are SGHVS and FQNEAQ. CDR3 region: CASSPFSLRREDYNEQFF. The CDR3 coding sequence is TGTGCCAGCAGTCCTTTTAGCCTGAGGCGGGAGGACTACAATGAGCAGTTCTTC.

Remarks on this clone: The junction shows a germline mismatch at one end, possibly a read error. This specimen includes other DNA sequences encoding the same CDR3. The J gene is TRBJ2-1, the V gene TRBV15; the match to TRBD2 covers 12 bases. Germline CDR1 LNHNV, CDR2 YYDKDF (reference sequence). This CDR3 has 20 residues. The CDR3 loop is CATSGLTSGRYPSSYNEQFF. The CDR3 DNA follows: TGCGCCACCAGCGGACTTACTAGCGGGAGGTACCCTAGCTCCTACAATGAGCAGTTCTTC.

CDR3 in DNA: TGTGCCAGCAGCTTAGTACAGGGTGGCACTGAAGCTTTCTTT. Its protein product is CASSLVQGGTEAFF. The V gene is TRBV11-1, the J gene TRBJ1-1; D may be TRBD1 (6 bases). Trimming left V 1 base short and J 4 bases short, with 10 bases between. The CDR3 length is 14 residues. Germline CDR1 and CDR2: SGHAT and FQDESV (reference sequence).

There are a few counts of this clone. This chain uses TRBV5-4 with TRBJ2-7, with 7 bases fitting TRBD2. Germline CDR1 SGHNT, CDR2 YYREEE (reference sequence). CDR3 length equals 14 residues. V trimming: 3 bases; J trimming: 0 bases; junction bases outside the gene matches: 3. As DNA, the CDR3 is TGTGCCAGCAGCTCCTCGGGAGGCTCCTACGAGCAGTACTTC. It specifies CASSSSGGSYEQYF.

V is TRBV27 and J is TRBJ2-7, with D possibly being TRBD2 (5 bases). V was pared by 0 bases and J by 6 bases, with 12 bases between. CDR3 length equals 14 residues. CDR1 MNHEY and CDR2 SMNVEV come from the germline V gene (reference sequence). For the CDR3, the DNA is TGTGCCAGCAGTTTATCCTACCAGGACTCCGAGCAGTACTTC. Its protein is CASSLSYQDSEQYF.

The rearrangement joins TRBV7-9 to TRBJ2-5, with no clear D. This CDR3 comprises 12 residues. Germline assignment: CDR1 SEHNR and CDR2 FQNEAQ (reference sequence). V was shortened by 3 bases and J by 8 bases, with 10 bases between the two germline ends. DNA for the CDR3: TGTGCCAGCAGCTTCTTACAGATCACCCAGTACTTC. This gives the protein CASSFLQITQYF. Together with reference TRBV7-9 and TRBJ2-5, the CDR3 gives the full variable domain: DTGVSQNPRHKITKRGQNVTFRCDPISEHNRLYWYRQTLGQGPEFLTYFQNEAQLEKSRLLSDRFSAERPKGSFSTLEIQRTEQGDSAMYLCASSFLQITQYFGPGTRLLVL.

The chain joins TRBV30 to TRBJ2-7, with D tentatively TRBD2 (7 bases). The germline CDR1 and CDR2 sequences are GTSNPN and SVGIG (reference sequence). CDR3 length equals 12 residues. V was cut by 5 bases and J by 6 bases, with 14 bases left in between. The CDR3 spells CAWDLGGAEQYF. Written as DNA, the CDR3 is TGTGCCTGGGACCTAGGGGGGGCCGAGCAGTACTTC.

The chain couples TRBV23-1 to TRBJ2-7; D might be TRBD2 (6 bases). TRBV23-1 is identified as an open reading frame with a role that is uncertain. CDR3 size: 19 residues. V was clipped by 0 bases and J by 2 bases, with 23 bases between them. The CDR3 protein is CASSQSGRGDLIPPYEQYF. The CDR3 DNA reads TGCGCCAGCAGTCAATCGGGACGCGGGGACCTTATCCCCCCCTACGAGCAGTACTTC.

CDR3 loop: CASSTWGRNTEAFF. CDR3 nucleotide sequence: TGTGCCAGCAGCACCTGGGGACGGAACACTGAAGCTTTCTTT. The V and J genes are TRBV11-3 and TRBJ1-1, with D tentatively TRBD1 (5 bases). The V and J ends lost 5 bases and 1 base respectively, with 11 bases between them. The germline V gene has CDR1 SGHNT and CDR2 YENEEA. There are 14 residues in the CDR3.

The DNA of the CDR3 is TGTGCCAGCAGCCAAGAAGGCAGGGTGGCCGGGGAGCTGTTTTTT. It specifies CASSQEGRVAGELFF. The J gene is TRBJ2-2, the V gene TRBV14; perhaps TRBD1 as D (5 bases). The ends were cut back, 0 bases at V and 6 bases at J, with 11 bases in the middle. Germline V gives CDR1 SGHDN, CDR2 FVKESK. The CDR3 runs 15 residues.

The rearrangement joins TRBV7-2 to TRBJ1-3, with TRBD1 as a possible D gene (6 bases). The CDR3 has 17 residues. V was cut by 2 bases and J by 4 bases, with 18 bases left in between. Germline V gene lookup returns CDR1 SGHTA and CDR2 FQGNSA. The CDR3 protein is CASSLIGGAQIGNTIYF. CDR3 nucleotide sequence: TGTGCCAGCAGCTTAATTGGGGGGGCGCAGATCGGAAACACCATATATTTT.